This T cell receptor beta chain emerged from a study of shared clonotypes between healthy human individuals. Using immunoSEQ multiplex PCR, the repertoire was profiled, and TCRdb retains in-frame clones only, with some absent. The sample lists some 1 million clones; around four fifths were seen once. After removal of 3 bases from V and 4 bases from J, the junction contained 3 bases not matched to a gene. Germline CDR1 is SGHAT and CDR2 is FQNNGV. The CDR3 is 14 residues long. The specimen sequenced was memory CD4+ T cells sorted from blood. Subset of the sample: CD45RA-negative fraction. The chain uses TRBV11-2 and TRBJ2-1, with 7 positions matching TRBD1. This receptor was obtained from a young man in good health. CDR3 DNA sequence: TGTGCCAGCAGCTTGGAGACAGGGTACAATGAGCAGTTCTTC. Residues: CASSLETGYNEQFF.